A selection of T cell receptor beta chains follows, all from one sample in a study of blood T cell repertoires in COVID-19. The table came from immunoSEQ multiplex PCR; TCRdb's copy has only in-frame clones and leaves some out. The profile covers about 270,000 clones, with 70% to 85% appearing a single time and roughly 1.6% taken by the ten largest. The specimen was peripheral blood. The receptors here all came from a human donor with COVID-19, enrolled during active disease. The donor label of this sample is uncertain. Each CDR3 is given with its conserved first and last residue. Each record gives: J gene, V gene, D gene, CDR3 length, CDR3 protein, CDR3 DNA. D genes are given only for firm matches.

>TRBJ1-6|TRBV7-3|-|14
CASSFGGMGSPLHF
TGTGCCAGCAGCTTCGGGGGGATGGGGTCACCCCTCCACTTT
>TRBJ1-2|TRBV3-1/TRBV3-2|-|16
CASSQVSQNTGYGYTF
TGTGCCAGCAGCCAAGTGAGCCAAAACACGGGTTATGGCTACACCTTC
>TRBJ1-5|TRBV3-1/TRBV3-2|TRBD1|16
CASSPGTGKSNQPQHF
TGTGCCAGCAGCCCCGGGACAGGGAAAAGCAATCAGCCCCAGCATTTT
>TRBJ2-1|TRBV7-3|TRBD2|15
CASSLILAGPTEQFF
TGTGCCAGCAGCTTAATACTAGCGGGGCCGACAGAGCAGTTCTTC
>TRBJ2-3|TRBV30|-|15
CAWSKGHYRPDTQYF
TGTGCCTGGAGCAAGGGACATTATAGGCCAGATACGCAGTATTTT
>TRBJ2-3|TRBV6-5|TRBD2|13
CASRTSATDTQYF
TGTGCCAGCAGGACTAGCGCCACAGATACGCAGTATTTT
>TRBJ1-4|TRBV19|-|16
CASSRQTDPTNEKLFF
TGTGCCAGTAGCCGTCAGACTGATCCAACTAATGAAAAACTGTTTTTT
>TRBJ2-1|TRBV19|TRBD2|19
CASRPRLAGVPSSYNEQFF
TGTGCCAGTAGGCCTAGACTAGCGGGAGTCCCGAGCTCCTACAATGAGCAGTTCTTC
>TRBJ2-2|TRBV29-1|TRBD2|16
CSVRTSGTLNTGELFF
TGCAGCGTTAGGACTAGCGGGACATTAAACACCGGGGAGCTGTTTTTT
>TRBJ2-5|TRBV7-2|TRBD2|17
CASSLAQLAGLQETQYF
TGTGCCAGCAGCTTAGCCCAACTAGCGGGACTCCAAGAGACCCAGTACTTC
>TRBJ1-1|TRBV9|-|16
CASSAFGGVTNTEAFF
TGTGCCAGCAGCGCCTTCGGTGGTGTTACGAACACTGAAGCTTTCTTT
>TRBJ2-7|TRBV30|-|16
CAWSGPLPGQPYEQYF
TGTGCCTGGAGTGGACCACTACCTGGACAGCCCTACGAGCAGTACTTC
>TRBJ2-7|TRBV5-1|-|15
CASSPQASVGGEQYF
TGCGCCAGCAGCCCACAGGCTTCGGTTGGTGGCGAGCAGTACTTC